This T cell receptor (beta chain) was sequenced in a study of blood T cell repertoires in COVID-19. The overall study: Samples came from the United States, Italy and Spain, spanning acute and convalescent COVID-19. In each case, the material was cDNA or gDNA derived from T cells, B-cell-depleted T cells, or PBMCs.

Germline loops: CDR1 SGHKS, CDR2 YYEKEE (reference sequence). V was clipped by 0 bases and J by 1 base; unmatched bases: 2. The CDR3 runs 16 residues. Per the study methods: Estimated nucleated cell counts came from reference gene primer amplification. Profiled with immunoSEQ multiplex PCR; TCRdb holds only in-frame clones, not every one. The DNA gave D and trimming, while V, J and clone size come from that table. The table lists approximately 200,000 clones, 75% to 85% of them singletons. This clone occurred a few times. The sequence came from a woman in her thirties or forties with COVID-19, enrolled during active disease. Specimen: peripheral blood. J is TRBJ2-7 and V is TRBV5-5; 12 bases line up with TRBD2. This CDR3 reads CASSLVGTSGSYEQYF. The CDR3 DNA follows: TGTGCCAGCAGCTTGGTCGGGACTAGCGGGTCCTACGAGCAGTACTTC. The whole variable domain, filled in from reference TRBV5-5 and TRBJ2-7, reads DAGVTQSPTHLIKTRGQQVTLRCSPISGHKSVSWYQQVLGQGPQFIFQYYEKEERGRGNFPDRFSARQFPNYSSELNVNALLLGDSALYLCASSLVGTSGSYEQYFGPGTRLTVT.